This TCR beta chain is drawn from a study of identical twins. Study-wide findings and caveats: Excess twin sharing in beta out-of-frame sequences was weaker.

A word on this clonotype: As yet, its antigen is unknown.

A universal primer site came from template switching; cDNA carried unique molecular identifiers. TCRdb processed the 5' RACE reads anew with MiXCR; each CDR3 protein has one entry. This sample has 450,000 or so distinct CDR3 sequences, with 24% found just once. Germline V lookup: CDR1 MDHEN, CDR2 SYDVKM. The CDR3 length is 13 residues. V was trimmed by 6 bases and J by 2 bases, leaving 11 bases between them. This sample also appeared in a second study, on T cells expressing NK-cell markers.

Sequenced input: CD4+ T cells sorted from blood. This TCR derives from a woman younger than 30 in good health. The chain joins TRBV28 to TRBJ2-7, with D perhaps matching TRBD1 (6 bases). This CDR3 reads CASRVGATYEQYF. DNA of the CDR3: TGTGCCAGCAGGGTGGGGGCTACCTACGAGCAGTACTTC. The full variable domain, rest sourced from reference TRBV28 and TRBJ2-7, is DVKVTQSSRYLVKRTGEKVFLECVQDMDHENMFWYRQDPGLGLRLIYFSYDVKMKEKGDIPEGYSVSREKKERFSLILESASTNQTSMYLCASRVGATYEQYFGPGTRLTVT.